This is a list of T cell receptor beta chains from one sample in a study of beta chain features in type 1 diabetes. Libraries were prepared by immunoSEQ multiplex PCR; TCRdb keeps only in-frame clonotypes and omits some of them. The sample contains about 650,000 clones, 12% of which appear only once. Sequences were obtained from naive CD4+ T cells from blood. The receptors here all came from a man aged 30 to 39 with type 1 diabetes. Each CDR3 is given with its conserved first and last residue. Clone size appears in some rows only: once, few, many, or a class for an expanded clone.

J,V,size,CDR3
TRBJ2-5,TRBV7-6,few,CASSFAPAGSREETQYF
TRBJ2-7,TRBV7-9,few,CASSFPTGVEQYF
TRBJ2-2,TRBV5-5,-,CASSPGTSDTGELFF
TRBJ2-6,TRBV30,-,CAWRALAGGGVVAGANVLTF
TRBJ2-5,TRBV5-1,once,CASSVQVLQETQYF
TRBJ2-2,TRBV5-1,few,CASSPDRTNTGELFF
TRBJ2-3,TRBV28,-,CAAGTSGSF
TRBJ2-6,TRBV13,-,CASSSRRDSGANVLTF
TRBJ2-3,TRBV7-2,few,CASSRTRSDTQYF
TRBJ2-1,TRBV5-1,few,CASRSDRLNFDEQFF
TRBJ2-7,TRBV18,-,CASSPPPGQGREQYF
TRBJ2-6,TRBV19,-,CASSFTGRSSGANVLTF
TRBJ2-5,TRBV5-1,few,CASSRPTGGEETQYF
TRBJ2-1,TRBV30,few,CAWSVRAPNEQFF
TRBJ1-2,TRBV6-5,-,CASSYGTANYGYTF
TRBJ2-3,TRBV19,-,CATTRGDTQYF
TRBJ2-7,TRBV11-2,few,CASSRQGYEQYF
TRBJ2-2,TRBV18,few,CASSTDSGGELFF
TRBJ2-3,TRBV18,few,CASSPPGDTQYF
TRBJ2-4,TRBV15,-,CATSREVVGTGGMNIQYF
TRBJ1-1,TRBV27,-,CASSSTVNTEAFF
TRBJ2-3,TRBV2,-,CASKSEGRLTDTQYF
TRBJ2-2,TRBV29-1,few,CSVPNSGGFSNTGELFF
TRBJ1-2,TRBV7-2,few,CASSLARDNYGYTF
TRBJ1-1,TRBV14,-,CASSLQLNTEAFF
TRBJ1-1,TRBV7-9,-,CAGVGQGNTEAFF
TRBJ2-3,TRBV19,-,CASLGTTDTQYF
TRBJ2-6,TRBV29-1,many,CSVRDRGTNVLTF
TRBJ1-3,TRBV14,-,CASSVHSAGSTIYF
TRBJ1-4,TRBV5-4,few,CASSLRETNEKLFF
TRBJ2-4,TRBV9,few,CASSVGGRADIQYF
TRBJ2-2,TRBV27,-,CASSEAGELFF
TRBJ1-1,TRBV9,-,CASSIMSQGMGQAFF
TRBJ2-3,TRBV9,few,CASSIGGGGRNTQYF
TRBJ1-6,TRBV30,few,CAWSVSGNSPLHF
TRBJ1-2,TRBV5-4,few,CASSSDRAASSGYTF
TRBJ2-1,TRBV5-6,few,CASSLWTTEQFF
TRBJ1-3,TRBV6-5,-,CASIEQGAGNTIYF
TRBJ2-7,TRBV18,-,CASSPLEVGGYPYAYEQYF
TRBJ1-1,TRBV5-4,-,CATRDPNTEAFF